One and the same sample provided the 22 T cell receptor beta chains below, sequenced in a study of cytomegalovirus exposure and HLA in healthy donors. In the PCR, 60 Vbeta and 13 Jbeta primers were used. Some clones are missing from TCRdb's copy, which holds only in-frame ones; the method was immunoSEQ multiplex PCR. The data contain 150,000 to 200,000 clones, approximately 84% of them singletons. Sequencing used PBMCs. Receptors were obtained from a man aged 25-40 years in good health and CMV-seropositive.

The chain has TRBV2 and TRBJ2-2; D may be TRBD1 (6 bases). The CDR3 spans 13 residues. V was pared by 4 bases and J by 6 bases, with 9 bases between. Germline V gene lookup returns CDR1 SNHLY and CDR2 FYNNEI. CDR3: CASSVTGSGELFF. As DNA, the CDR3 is TGTGCCAGCAGTGTGACAGGTTCCGGGGAGCTGTTTTTT.

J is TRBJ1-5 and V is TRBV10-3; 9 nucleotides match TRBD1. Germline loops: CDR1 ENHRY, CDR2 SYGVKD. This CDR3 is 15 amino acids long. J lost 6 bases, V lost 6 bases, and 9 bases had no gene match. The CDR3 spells CAISPGTGRVQPQHF. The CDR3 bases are TGTGCCATCAGCCCCGGGACAGGGCGGGTTCAGCCCCAGCATTTT.

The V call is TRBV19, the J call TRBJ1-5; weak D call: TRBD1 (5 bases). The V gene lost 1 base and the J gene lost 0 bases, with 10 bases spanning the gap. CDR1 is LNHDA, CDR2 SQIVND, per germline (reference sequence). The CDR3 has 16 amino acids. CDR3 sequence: CASSIGGSYSNQPQHF. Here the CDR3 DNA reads TGTGCCAGTAGTATAGGGGGCAGCTATAGCAATCAGCCCCAGCATTTT.

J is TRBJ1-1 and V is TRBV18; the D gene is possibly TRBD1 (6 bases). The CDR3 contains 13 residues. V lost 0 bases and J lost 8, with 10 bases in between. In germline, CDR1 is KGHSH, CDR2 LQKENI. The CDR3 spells CASSPPERGEAFF. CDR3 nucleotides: TGTGCCAGCTCACCACCGGAGAGGGGGGAAGCTTTCTTT.

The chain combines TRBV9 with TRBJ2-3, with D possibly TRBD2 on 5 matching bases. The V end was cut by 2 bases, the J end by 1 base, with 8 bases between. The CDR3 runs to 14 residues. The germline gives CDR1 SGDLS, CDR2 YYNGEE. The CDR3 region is CASSVDSRTDTQYF. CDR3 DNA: TGTGCCAGCAGCGTGGACTCTCGCACAGATACGCAGTATTTT.

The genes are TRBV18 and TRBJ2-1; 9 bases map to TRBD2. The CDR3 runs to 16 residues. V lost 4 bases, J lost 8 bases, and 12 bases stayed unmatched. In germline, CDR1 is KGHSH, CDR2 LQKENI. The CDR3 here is CASSRAAGGTLDEQFF. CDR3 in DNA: TGTGCCAGCTCACGTGCCGCGGGAGGGACCCTTGATGAGCAGTTCTTC.

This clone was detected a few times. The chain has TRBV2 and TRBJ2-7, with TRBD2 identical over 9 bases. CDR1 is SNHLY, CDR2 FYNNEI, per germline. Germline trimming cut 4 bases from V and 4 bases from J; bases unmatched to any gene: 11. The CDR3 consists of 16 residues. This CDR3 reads CASSGLAGLLTYEQYF. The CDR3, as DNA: TGTGCCAGCAGTGGTCTAGCGGGGCTCCTAACGTACGAGCAGTACTTC.

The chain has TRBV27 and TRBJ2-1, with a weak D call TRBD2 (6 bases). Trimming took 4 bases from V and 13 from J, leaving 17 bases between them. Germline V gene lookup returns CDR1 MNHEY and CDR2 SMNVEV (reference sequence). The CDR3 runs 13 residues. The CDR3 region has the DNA TGTGCCAGCAGTTCCAAGTCGGGACTGACACAGTTCTTC. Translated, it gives CASSSKSGLTQFF.

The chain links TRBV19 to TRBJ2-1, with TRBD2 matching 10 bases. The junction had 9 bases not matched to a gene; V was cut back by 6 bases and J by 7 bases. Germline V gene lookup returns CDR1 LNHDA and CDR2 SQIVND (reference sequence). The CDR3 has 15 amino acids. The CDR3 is CASRNGGLALNEQFF. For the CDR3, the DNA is TGTGCCAGTAGGAATGGGGGACTAGCGCTGAATGAGCAGTTCTTC.

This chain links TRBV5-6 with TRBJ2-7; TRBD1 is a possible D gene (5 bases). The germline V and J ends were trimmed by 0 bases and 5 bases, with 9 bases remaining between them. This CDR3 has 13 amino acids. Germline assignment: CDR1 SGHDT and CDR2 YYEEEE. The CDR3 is CASSLVRGNEQYF. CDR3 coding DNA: TGTGCCAGCAGCTTGGTTAGGGGCAACGAGCAGTACTTC.

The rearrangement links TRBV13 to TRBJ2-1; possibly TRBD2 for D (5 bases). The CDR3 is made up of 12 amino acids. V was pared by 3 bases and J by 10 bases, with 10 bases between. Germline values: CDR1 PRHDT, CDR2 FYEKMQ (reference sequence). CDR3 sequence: CASSFGLGEQFF. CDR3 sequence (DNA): TGTGCCAGCAGCTTCGGACTGGGGGAGCAGTTCTTC.

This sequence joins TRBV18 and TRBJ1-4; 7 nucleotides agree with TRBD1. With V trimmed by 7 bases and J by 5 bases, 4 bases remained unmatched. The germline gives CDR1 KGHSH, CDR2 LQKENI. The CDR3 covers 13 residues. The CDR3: CASCGTENEKLFF. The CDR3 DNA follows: TGTGCCAGCTGCGGGACAGAGAATGAAAAACTGTTTTTT.

The CDR3 here is CASSFTSGAYEQYF. CDR3 DNA: TGTGCCAGCAGTTTTACTAGCGGAGCCTACGAGCAGTACTTC. The chain has TRBV7-2 and TRBJ2-7, with 8 bases identical to TRBD2. Germline CDR1 and CDR2: SGHTA and FQGNSA. The CDR3 runs to 14 residues. V lost 6 bases to trimming and J lost 2 bases; unmatched junction nucleotides: 6.

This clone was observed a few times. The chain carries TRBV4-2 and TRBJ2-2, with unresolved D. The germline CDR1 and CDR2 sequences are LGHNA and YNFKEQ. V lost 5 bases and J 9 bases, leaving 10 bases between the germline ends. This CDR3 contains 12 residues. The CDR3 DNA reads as TGTGCCAGCAGCTACGGAGCGAGGGAGCTGTTTTTT. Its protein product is CASSYGARELFF.

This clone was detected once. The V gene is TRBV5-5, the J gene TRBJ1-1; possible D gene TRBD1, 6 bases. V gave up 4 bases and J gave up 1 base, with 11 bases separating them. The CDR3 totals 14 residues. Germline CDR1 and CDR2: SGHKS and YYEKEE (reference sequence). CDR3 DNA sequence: TGTGCCAGCAGCAATGTACAGGGGAACACTGAAGCTTTCTTT. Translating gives CASSNVQGNTEAFF. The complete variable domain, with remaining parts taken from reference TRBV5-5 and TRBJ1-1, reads DAGVTQSPTHLIKTRGQQVTLRCSPISGHKSVSWYQQVLGQGPQFIFQYYEKEERGRGNFPDRFSARQFPNYSSELNVNALLLGDSALYLCASSNVQGNTEAFFGQGTRLTVV.

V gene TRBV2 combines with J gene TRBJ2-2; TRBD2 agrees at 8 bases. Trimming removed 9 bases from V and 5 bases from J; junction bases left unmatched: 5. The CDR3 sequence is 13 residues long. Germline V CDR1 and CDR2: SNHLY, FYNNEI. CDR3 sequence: CARWTSRTGELFF. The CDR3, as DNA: TGTGCCAGGTGGACTAGCAGAACCGGGGAGCTGTTTTTT.

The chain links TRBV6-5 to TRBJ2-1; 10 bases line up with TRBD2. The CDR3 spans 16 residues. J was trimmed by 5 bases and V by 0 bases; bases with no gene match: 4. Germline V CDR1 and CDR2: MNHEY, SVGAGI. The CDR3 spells CASSYSPSGRDNEQFF. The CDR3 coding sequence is TGTGCCAGCAGTTACTCTCCTAGCGGGAGAGACAATGAGCAGTTCTTC.

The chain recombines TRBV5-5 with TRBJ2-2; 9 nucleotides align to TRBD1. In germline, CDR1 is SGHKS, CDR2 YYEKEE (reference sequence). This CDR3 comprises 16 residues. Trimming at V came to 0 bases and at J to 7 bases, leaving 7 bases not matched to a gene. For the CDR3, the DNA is TGTGCCAGCAGCTTGGTTACAGGGGGCGCCGGCGGGGAGCTGTTTTTT. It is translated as CASSLVTGGAGGELFF.

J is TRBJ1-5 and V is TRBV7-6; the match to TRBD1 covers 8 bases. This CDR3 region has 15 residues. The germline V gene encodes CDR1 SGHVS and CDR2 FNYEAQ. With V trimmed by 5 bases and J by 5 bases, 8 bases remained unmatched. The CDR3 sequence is CASSPSDRDHQPQHF. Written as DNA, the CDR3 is TGTGCCAGCAGCCCGTCGGACAGGGATCATCAGCCCCAGCATTTT.

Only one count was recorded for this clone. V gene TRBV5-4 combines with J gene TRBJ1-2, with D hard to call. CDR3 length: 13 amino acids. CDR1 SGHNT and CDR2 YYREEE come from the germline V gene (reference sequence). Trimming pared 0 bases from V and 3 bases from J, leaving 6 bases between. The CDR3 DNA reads TGTGCCAGCAGCTTGGGCGGGGACTATGGCTACACCTTC. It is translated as CASSLGGDYGYTF.

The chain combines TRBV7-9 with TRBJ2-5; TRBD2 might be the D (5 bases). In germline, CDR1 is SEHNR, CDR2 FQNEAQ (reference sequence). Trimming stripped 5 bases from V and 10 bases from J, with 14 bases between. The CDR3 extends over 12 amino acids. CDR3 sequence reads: CASSPPFGSQYF. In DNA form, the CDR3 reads TGTGCCAGCAGCCCCCCTTTTGGGAGCCAGTACTTC.

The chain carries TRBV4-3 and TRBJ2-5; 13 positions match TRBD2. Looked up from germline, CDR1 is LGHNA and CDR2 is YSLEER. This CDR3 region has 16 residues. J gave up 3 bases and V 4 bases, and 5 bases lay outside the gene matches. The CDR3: CASSRTSGRAEETQYF. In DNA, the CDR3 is TGCGCCAGCAGCCGGACTAGCGGGAGAGCAGAAGAGACCCAGTACTTC.